Listed here are 2 T cell receptor beta chains from one sample, sequenced in a study of T cells after yellow fever vaccination. TCRdb passed the 5' RACE reads through MiXCR, listing each CDR3 protein once. This table has about 340,000 distinct CDR3 sequences, 12% appearing once. Here the sequenced sample was CD4+ T cells sorted from PBMCs, taken 15 days after the yellow fever booster vaccination. The receptors stem from a man aged 18 to 30 who received the YFV17D yellow fever vaccine.

This clonotype was seen a handful of times. V usage is TRBV12-3 or TRBV12-4 and J usage is TRBJ1-6, with a weak D call TRBD1 (5 bases). V was clipped by 8 bases and J by 7 bases, with 12 bases between them. The CDR3 runs 13 residues. The CDR3 reads CASGRRDNSPLHF. The CDR3 DNA reads TGTGCCAGCGGCCGAAGGGACAATTCACCCCTCCACTTT.

This clonotype was recorded a few times. The V and J genes are TRBV5-1 and TRBJ2-4; D ambiguous. Germline lookup yields CDR1 SGHRS and CDR2 YFSETQ. V shed 4 bases and J shed 0 bases, with 11 bases lying between them. The CDR3 covers 15 residues. CDR3 nucleotides: TGCGCCAGCAGCGCCGCAACCATAGCCAAAAACATTCAGTACTTC. Its protein product is CASSAATIAKNIQYF.